This TCR beta chain stems from a study of blood T cell repertoires in COVID-19. Study in general: Samples came from the United States, Italy and Spain, spanning acute and convalescent COVID-19.

Clones were sequenced by immunoSEQ multiplex PCR, and TCRdb holds only the in-frame ones, with some missing. This sample carries tens of thousands of clones, roughly 90% of them seen once, and the ten largest clones take around a quarter. With 0 bases clipped from V and 6 bases from J, the junction kept 7 bases outside the gene matches. The CDR3 runs 16 residues. Germline-derived CDR1 and CDR2 are SGHRS and YFSETQ. The chain links TRBV5-1 to TRBJ2-3, with 10 bases identical to TRBD1. Sequences were obtained from peripheral blood. This receptor was identified in a woman older than 75 with acute or convalescent COVID-19. The CDR3 region has the DNA TGCGCCAGCAGCTTGGGGGACAGGGGTGGCTTGGATACGCAGTATTTT. It specifies CASSLGDRGGLDTQYF.